The 2 T cell receptor beta chains below were found in one sample sequenced in a study of tissue T cells after allogeneic stem cell transplantation. Profiling relied on immunoSEQ multiplex PCR, and the TCRdb table lists in-frame clones only, not all of them. Altogether 2,200 or so clones are present, 40% to 55% being singletons, with the ten largest covering 20% to 25%. The time point: mouse harvest day 14 after allogeneic transplant. Each mouse received 10^7 T-cell-depleted marrow cells plus 10^6 splenic CD5+ T cells by tail vein. Sequenced material: gut tissue. The receptors shown here come from a female BALB/c mouse given C57BL/6 T cells with graft-versus-host disease after an allogeneic hematopoietic cell transplant.

Details on this clone: The germline and genes are mouse ones. The read halts 1 residue ahead of the CDR3 end, with the missing end drawn from the germline J gene. The gene calls are TRBV12-1 and TRBJ1-2; 8 nucleotides line up with TRBD1. The CDR3 covers 14 residues. J was trimmed by 0 bases and V by 1 base; bases with no gene match: 0. CDR1 SGHSN and CDR2 HYEKVE come from the germline V gene. The part of the CDR3 DNA that was read is TGTGCCAGCTCTCTACAGGGGGCAAACTCCGACTACACC. Translation: CASSLQGANSDYT. The CDR3, in full, reads CASSLQGANSDYTF.

On this clone: These gene names are mouse names. The read terminates 1 residue before the CDR3 end, so the remaining end is supplied by the germline J gene. The rearrangement joins TRBV26 to TRBJ1-2; D call uncertain. V gave up 2 bases and J gave up 2 bases, with 3 bases separating them. The CDR3 loop spans 12 amino acids. Germline V gives CDR1 KGHPV, CDR2 FQNQEV (reference sequence). CDR3 sequence reads: CASSLRNSDYTF. The CDR3 bases that were read are TGTGCCAGCAGTCTGCGCAACTCCGACTACACC.